The 9 T cell receptor delta chains reported below all come from one sample, sequenced in a study of Vδ1+ human thymocytes. Sequences come from RNA converted to cDNA by reverse transcription. Pooled V-gene forward primers with one constant-region reverse primer generated the CDR3 amplicons by multiplex PCR. With CATT, TCRdb re-called clones from the multiplex PCR reads. This repertoire shows around 60,000 delta-chain clones, about 15% found once; its top ten account for roughly 0.37%. Whole-study findings and limits: Highly polyclonal TRG and TRD repertoires with Gaussian CDR3 length distributions appeared in thymus.

These receptors lack a known antigen. Sequenced input: Vdelta1+ gamma-delta thymocytes from the thymus. The sample's subset: FACS-sorted CD3+ TCRalphabeta- TCRVdelta1+ TCRVdelta2- thymocytes. All receptors derive from a girl younger than two who had congenital heart surgery.

This clone was seen a few times. The V and J genes are TRDV1 and TRDJ1, with D hard to call. With 1 base removed from V and 0 bases from J, the gap between germline ends came to 21 bases. CDR1 is TSWWSYY and CDR2 is QGS in the germline V gene. This CDR3 has 19 amino acids. CDR3 amino acids: CALGEPVPVGPLYTDKLIF. CDR3 nucleotides: TGTGCTCTTGGGGAACCCGTACCCGTGGGACCCCTGTACACCGATAAACTCATCTTT.

This clone was recorded many times. The rearrangement links TRDV2 to TRDJ2, with 13 positions matching TRDD3. The CDR3 sequence is 18 residues long. The V and J ends lost 1 base and 6 bases, in that order; junction bases with no gene match: 10. Germline-derived CDR1 and CDR2 are GEAIGNYY and EKD. The CDR3 nucleotides are TGTGCCTGTGACACTTTGGTACTGGGGGATACGGTGGCAGCACAACTCTTCTTT. Translating it yields CACDTLVLGDTVAAQLFF.

The genes are TRDV1 and TRDJ1, with 10 bases lining up with TRDD3. CDR3 length: 19 residues. V lost 5 bases to trimming and J lost 5 bases; unmatched junction nucleotides: 20. CDR1 is TSWWSYY and CDR2 is QGS in the germline V gene. CDR3 sequence reads: CALGNRPAYWGMEADKLIF. In DNA, the CDR3 is TGTGCTCTTGGGAACCGTCCTGCGTACTGGGGGATGGAGGCGGATAAACTCATCTTT.

The J gene is TRDJ2, the V gene TRDV2, with TRDD3 matching over 8 bases. Looked up from germline, CDR1 is GEAIGNYY and CDR2 is EKD. The CDR3 has 17 residues. After removal of 5 bases from V and 2 bases from J, the junction contained 12 bases not matched to a gene. This CDR3 reads CACVTGYETQLTAQLFF. As DNA, the CDR3 is TGTGCCTGTGTAACGGGATACGAAACCCAATTGACAGCACAACTCTTCTTT.

This clone has a handful of counts. The chain uses TRDV1 and TRDJ1; 7 bases map to TRDD2. CDR1 is TSWWSYY and CDR2 is QGS in the germline V gene. CDR3 size: 19 residues. V lost 6 bases and J lost 0; bases outside the gene matches: 19. CDR3 amino acids: CALGMNLSYRPKYTDKLIF. For the CDR3, the DNA is TGTGCTCTTGGAATGAACCTTTCCTACAGACCGAAGTACACCGATAAACTCATCTTT.

This clone turned up a few times. The rearrangement links TRDV1 to TRDJ2; D gene uncertain. Trimming removed 2 bases at V and 2 bases at J, with 12 bases between. The germline CDR1 and CDR2 sequences are TSWWSYY and QGS. The CDR3 contains 16 residues. CDR3 amino acids: CALGERATELTAQLFF. The CDR3 nucleotides read TGTGCTCTTGGGGAAAGGGCTACTGAATTGACAGCACAACTCTTCTTT.

This clone was recorded a few times. V is TRDV1 and J is TRDJ1; D gene uncertain. The CDR3 is 17 residues long. With 5 bases removed from V and 0 bases from J, the gap between germline ends came to 19 bases. Germline CDR1 TSWWSYY, CDR2 QGS. The DNA of the CDR3 is TGTGCTCTTGGGAAAACTACTACCCTTTCGTACACCGATAAACTCATCTTT. Amino acids: CALGKTTTLSYTDKLIF.

This clone has a handful of counts. The chain uses TRDV1 and TRDJ1, with D possibly TRDD3 on 6 matching bases. CDR3 length equals 17 residues. The germline V gene encodes CDR1 TSWWSYY and CDR2 QGS. Trimming pared 2 bases from V and 2 bases from J, leaving 18 bases between. In DNA, the CDR3 is TGTGCTCTTGGGGAAAAAGACGGGGGGAGCTGTACCGATAAACTCATCTTT. The encoded protein is CALGEKDGGSCTDKLIF.

This clone showed up just a few times. Relative to the germline gene, one junction end is altered; a read error may explain this. The V and J genes are TRDV1 and TRDJ1, with TRDD3 matching over 8 bases. CDR3 length equals 21 residues. CDR1 is TSWWSYY and CDR2 is QGS in the germline V gene. CDR3 sequence reads: CARGDATNWGSCGFNTDKLIF. The CDR3 coding sequence is TGTGCTCGTGGGGACGCTACAAACTGGGGGTCCTGCGGGTTCAACACCGATAAACTCATCTTT.